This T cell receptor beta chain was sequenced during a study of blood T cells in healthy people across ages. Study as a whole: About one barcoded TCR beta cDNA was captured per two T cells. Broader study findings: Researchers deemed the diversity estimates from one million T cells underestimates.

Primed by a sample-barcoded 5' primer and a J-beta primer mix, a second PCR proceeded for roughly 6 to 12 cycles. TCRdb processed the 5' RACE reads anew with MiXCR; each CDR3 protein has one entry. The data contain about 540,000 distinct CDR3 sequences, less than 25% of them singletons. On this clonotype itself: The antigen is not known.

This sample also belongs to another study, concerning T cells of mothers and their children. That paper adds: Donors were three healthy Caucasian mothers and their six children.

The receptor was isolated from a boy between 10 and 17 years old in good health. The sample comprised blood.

The CDR3 loop reads CASGLGRNPYEQYF. CDR3 nucleotides: TGCGCCAGCGGCCTGGGGAGGAACCCCTACGAGCAGTACTTC. This chain joins TRBV4-1 and TRBJ2-7; a weak D match, TRBD2 (6 bases). Germline V gene lookup returns CDR1 MGHRA and CDR2 YSYEKL. The CDR3 is 14 amino acids. The V gene lost 8 bases and the J gene lost 2 bases, with 16 bases spanning the gap.